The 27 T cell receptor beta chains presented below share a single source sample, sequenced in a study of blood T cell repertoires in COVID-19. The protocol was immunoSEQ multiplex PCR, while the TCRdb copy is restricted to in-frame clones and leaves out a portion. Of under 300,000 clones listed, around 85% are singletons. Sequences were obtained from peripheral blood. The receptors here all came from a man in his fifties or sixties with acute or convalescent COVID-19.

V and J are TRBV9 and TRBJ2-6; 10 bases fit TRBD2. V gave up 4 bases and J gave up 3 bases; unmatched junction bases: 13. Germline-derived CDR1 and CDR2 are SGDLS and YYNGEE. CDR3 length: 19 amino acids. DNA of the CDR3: TGTGCCAGCAGCTCACGGACTAGCGGACCCAGCCGTGGGGCCAACGTCCTGACTTTC. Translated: CASSSRTSGPSRGANVLTF.

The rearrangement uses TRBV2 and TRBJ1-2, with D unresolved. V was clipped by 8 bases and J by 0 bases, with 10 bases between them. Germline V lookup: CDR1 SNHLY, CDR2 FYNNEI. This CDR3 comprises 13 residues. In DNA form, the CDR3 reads TGTGCCAGCTGCGTCGTAGCTAACTATGGCTACACCTTC. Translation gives CASCVVANYGYTF.

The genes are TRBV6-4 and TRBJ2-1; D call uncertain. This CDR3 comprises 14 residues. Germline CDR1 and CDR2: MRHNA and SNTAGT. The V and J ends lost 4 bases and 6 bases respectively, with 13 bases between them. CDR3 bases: TGTGCCAGCAGTGTTGTCTGGGCCGCCAATGAGCAGTTCTTC. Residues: CASSVVWAANEQFF.

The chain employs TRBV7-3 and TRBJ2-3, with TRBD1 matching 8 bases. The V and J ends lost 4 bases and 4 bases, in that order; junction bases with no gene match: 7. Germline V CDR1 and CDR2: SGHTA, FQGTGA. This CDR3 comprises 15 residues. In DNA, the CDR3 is TGTGCCAGCAGCTCAGATCCAGGGGGCGCAGATACGCAGTATTTT. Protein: CASSSDPGGADTQYF.

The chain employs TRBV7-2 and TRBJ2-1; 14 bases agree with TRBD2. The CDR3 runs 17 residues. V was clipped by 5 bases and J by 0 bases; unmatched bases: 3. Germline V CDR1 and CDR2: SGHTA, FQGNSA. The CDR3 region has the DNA TGTGCCAGCAGCCTAGGGACTAGCGGGAGCTCCTACAATGAGCAGTTCTTC. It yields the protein CASSLGTSGSSYNEQFF.

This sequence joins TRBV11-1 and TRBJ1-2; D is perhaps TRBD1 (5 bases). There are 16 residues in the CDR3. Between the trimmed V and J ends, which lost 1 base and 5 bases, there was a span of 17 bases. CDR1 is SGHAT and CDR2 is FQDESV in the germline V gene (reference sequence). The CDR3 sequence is CASSLGRRQSRYGYTF. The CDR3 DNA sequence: TGTGCCAGCAGCTTAGGGAGAAGACAGAGCAGATATGGCTACACCTTC.

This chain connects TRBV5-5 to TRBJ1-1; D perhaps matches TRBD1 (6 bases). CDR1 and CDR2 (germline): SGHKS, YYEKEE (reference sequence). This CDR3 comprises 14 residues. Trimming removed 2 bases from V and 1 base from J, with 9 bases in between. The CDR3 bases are TGTGCCAGCAGCTTACAGGGTCAGAACACTGAAGCTTTCTTT. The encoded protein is CASSLQGQNTEAFF.

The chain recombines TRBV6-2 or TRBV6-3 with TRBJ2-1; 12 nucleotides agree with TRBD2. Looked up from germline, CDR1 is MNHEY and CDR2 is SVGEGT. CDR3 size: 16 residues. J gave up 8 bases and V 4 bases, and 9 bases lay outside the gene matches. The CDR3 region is CASSFPSGRGVYEQFF. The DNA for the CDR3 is TGTGCCAGCAGTTTCCCTAGCGGGAGGGGGGTCTATGAGCAGTTCTTC.

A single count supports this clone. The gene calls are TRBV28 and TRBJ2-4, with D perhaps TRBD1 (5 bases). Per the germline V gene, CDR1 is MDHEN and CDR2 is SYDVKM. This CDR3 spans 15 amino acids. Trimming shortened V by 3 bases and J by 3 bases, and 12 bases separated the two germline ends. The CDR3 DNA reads TGTGCCAGCAGTTTGGTGACAGCTGACAAAAACATTCAGTACTTC. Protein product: CASSLVTADKNIQYF.

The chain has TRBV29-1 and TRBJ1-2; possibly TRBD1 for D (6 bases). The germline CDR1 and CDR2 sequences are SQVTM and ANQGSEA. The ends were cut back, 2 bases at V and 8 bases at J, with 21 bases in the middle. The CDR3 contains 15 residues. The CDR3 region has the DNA TGCAGCGTTGAACCTTGGAGGACAGAGGTGCGAGGCTACACCTTC. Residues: CSVEPWRTEVRGYTF.

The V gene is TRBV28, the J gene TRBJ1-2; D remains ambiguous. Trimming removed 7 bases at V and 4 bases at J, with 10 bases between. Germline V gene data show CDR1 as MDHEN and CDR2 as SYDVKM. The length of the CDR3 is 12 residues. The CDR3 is CASTHLLYGYTF. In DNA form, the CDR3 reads TGTGCCAGCACCCACCTACTCTATGGCTACACCTTC.

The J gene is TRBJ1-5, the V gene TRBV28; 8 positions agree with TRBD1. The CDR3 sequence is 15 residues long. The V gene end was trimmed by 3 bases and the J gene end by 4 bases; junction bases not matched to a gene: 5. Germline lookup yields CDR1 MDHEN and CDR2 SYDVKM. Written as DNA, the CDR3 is TGTGCCAGCAGTTTCCGGGACAGGCTTAATCAGCCCCAGCATTTT. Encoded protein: CASSFRDRLNQPQHF.

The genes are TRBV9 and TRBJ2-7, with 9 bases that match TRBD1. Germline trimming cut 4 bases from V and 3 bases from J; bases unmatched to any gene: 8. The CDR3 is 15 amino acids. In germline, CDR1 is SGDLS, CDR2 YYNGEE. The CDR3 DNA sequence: TGTGCCAGCAGCATCGGACAGGGGAAGAGCTACGAGCAGTACTTC. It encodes CASSIGQGKSYEQYF.

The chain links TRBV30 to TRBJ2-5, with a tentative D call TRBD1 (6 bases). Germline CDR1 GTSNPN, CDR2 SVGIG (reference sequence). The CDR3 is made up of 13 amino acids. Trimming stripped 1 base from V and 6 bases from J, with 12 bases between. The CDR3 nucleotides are TGTGCCTGGAGTGAGGACAGACGCAAGACCCAGTACTTC. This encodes CAWSEDRRKTQYF.

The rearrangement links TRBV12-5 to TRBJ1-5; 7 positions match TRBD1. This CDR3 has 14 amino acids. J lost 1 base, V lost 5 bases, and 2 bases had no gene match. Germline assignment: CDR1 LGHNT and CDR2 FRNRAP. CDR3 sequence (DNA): TGTGCTAGTGGTACGGGACAGAGCAATCAGCCCCAGCATTTT. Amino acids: CASGTGQSNQPQHF.

This CDR3 reads CASSPGTGVNIQYF. The CDR3 DNA sequence: TGTGCCAGCAGCCCGGGGACAGGGGTGAACATTCAGTACTTC. The J gene is TRBJ2-4, the V gene TRBV5-5, with 10 bases lining up with TRBD1. V shed 4 bases and J 7 bases; nucleotides not matched to a gene: 5. Germline CDR1 SGHKS, CDR2 YYEKEE (reference sequence). This CDR3 contains 14 residues.

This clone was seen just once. CDR3 coding DNA: TGTGCCAGCAGGCAAGGGACTAGCCCCTCCTACGAGCAGTACTTC. Its translation: CASRQGTSPSYEQYF. The rearrangement links TRBV6-5 to TRBJ2-7; 9 positions match TRBD2. The CDR3 sequence is 15 residues long. Germline V gives CDR1 MNHEY, CDR2 SVGAGI. The ends lost 6 bases at V and 0 bases at J; junction bases unmatched: 6.

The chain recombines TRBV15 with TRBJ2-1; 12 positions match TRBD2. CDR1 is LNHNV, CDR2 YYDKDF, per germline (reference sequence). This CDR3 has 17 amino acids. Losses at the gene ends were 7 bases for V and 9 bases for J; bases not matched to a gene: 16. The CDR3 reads CATTTTGLAGGVGEQFF. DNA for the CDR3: TGTGCCACCACCACTACCGGGCTAGCGGGAGGGGTAGGTGAGCAGTTCTTC.

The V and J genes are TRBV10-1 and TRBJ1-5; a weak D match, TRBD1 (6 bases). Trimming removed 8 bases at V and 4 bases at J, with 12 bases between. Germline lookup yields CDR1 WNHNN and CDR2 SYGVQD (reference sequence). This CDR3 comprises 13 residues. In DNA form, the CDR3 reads TGCGCCAGCCCGGGGAGGGGGAATCAGCCCCAGCATTTT. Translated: CASPGRGNQPQHF.

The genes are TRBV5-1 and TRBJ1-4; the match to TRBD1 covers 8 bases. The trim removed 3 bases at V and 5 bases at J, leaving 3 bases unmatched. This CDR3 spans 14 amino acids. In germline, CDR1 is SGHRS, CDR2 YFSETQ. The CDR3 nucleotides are TGCGCCAGCAGCTCGGACAGGGTAAATGAAAAACTGTTTTTT. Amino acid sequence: CASSSDRVNEKLFF.

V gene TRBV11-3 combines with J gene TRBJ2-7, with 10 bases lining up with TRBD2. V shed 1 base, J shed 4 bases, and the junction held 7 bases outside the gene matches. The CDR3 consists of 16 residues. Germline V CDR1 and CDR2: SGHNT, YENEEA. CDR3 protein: CASSLVSGRAHYEQYF. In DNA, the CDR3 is TGTGCCAGCAGCTTAGTCAGCGGGAGGGCCCATTACGAGCAGTACTTC.

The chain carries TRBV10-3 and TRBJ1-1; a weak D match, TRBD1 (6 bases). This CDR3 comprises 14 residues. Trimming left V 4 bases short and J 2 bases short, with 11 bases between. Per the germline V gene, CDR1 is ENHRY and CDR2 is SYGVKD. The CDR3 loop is CAISALDRNTEAFF. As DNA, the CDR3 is TGTGCCATCAGTGCTCTGGACAGAAACACTGAAGCTTTCTTT.

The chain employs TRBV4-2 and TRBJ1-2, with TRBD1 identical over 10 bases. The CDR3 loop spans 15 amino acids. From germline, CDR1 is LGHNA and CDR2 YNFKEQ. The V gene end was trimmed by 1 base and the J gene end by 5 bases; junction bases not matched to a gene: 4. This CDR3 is CASSQVGQGVYGYTF. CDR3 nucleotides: TGTGCCAGCAGCCAAGTCGGACAGGGGGTATATGGCTACACCTTC.

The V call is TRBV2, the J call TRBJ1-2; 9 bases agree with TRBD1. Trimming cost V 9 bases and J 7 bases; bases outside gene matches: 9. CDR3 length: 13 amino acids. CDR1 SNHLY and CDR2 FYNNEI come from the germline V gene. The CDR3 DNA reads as TGTGCCAGGTGGGACAGGGATAACAGTGGCTACACCTTC. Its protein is CARWDRDNSGYTF.

The CDR3 loop reads CASIGGNTGELFF. The CDR3 bases are TGTGCCAGCATAGGGGGGAACACCGGGGAGCTGTTTTTT. The chain joins TRBV28 to TRBJ2-2; D is perhaps TRBD1 (6 bases). Germline CDR1 MDHEN, CDR2 SYDVKM. Between the trimmed V and J ends, which lost 7 bases and 1 base, there was a span of 7 bases. The CDR3 is made up of 13 amino acids.

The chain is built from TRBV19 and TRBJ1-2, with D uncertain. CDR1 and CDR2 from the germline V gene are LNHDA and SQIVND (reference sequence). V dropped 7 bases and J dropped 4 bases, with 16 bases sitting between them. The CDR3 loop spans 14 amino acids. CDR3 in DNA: TGTGCCAGTACCTACGAGGGCTCGAGCTATGGCTACACCTTC. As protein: CASTYEGSSYGYTF.

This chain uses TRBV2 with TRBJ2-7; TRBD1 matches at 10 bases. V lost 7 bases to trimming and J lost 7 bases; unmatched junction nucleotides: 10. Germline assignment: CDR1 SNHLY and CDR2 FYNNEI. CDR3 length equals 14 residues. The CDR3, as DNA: TGTGCCAGCAACAAGGGACAGGGGTCGGGAGAGCAGTACTTC. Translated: CASNKGQGSGEQYF.